The entry that follows covers one T cell receptor beta chain sequence. This entry comes from a study of T cells in Graves' hyperthyroidism and ophthalmopathy. Deletions cut 1 base from V and 9 bases from J, with 13 bases between. This CDR3 has 13 amino acids. The germline gives CDR1 SGDLS, CDR2 YYNGEE. Amplification of TCR beta CDR3 regions was performed using RNA transcripts as template. A set of HTBI primers served as the primers for a first-round RT-PCR of the TCR CDR3. TCRdb itself ran the multiplex PCR reads through MiXCR, one entry per CDR3 protein. The table has fewer than 700,000 distinct CDR3 sequences, approximately 17% seen once.

This TCR derives from a woman younger than 35 with Graves' ophthalmopathy. Sample: blood. This chain uses TRBV9 with TRBJ1-1; possibly TRBD1 for D (5 bases). The CDR3 DNA sequence: TGTGCCAGCAGCGTAAATGAAGGGGCTAAAGCTTTCTTT. Translation gives CASSVNEGAKAFF.